This section outlines one TCR beta chain sequence together with its context. What it binds is unknown. The data originate from a study of cytomegalovirus exposure and HLA in healthy donors. Overall study results and limits: Roughly even sequencing depth across donors was the assumption behind the presence/absence analyses.

The ends lost 4 bases at V and 0 bases at J; junction bases unmatched: 4. This CDR3 has 16 amino acids. Germline-derived CDR1 and CDR2 are LGHNA and YNFKEQ. The PCR ran on 60 Vbeta and 13 Jbeta primers. TCRdb's table, derived via immunoSEQ multiplex PCR, lists solely in-frame clones and lacks some. The table shows about 100,000 clones, with around 74% occurring only once. The chain couples TRBV4-2 to TRBJ2-3, with TRBD2 matching over 10 bases. This sequence was found in a female donor in good health and CMV-seropositive. The sample consisted of PBMCs. CDR3 in DNA: TGTGCCAGCAGCCGGGGACTAGCGCCTAGCACAGATACGCAGTATTTT. Translated, it gives CASSRGLAPSTDTQYF.